The 17 T cell receptor beta chains listed next were all sequenced from one sample in a study of blood T cells in healthy people across ages. A second PCR, run for roughly 7 to 12 cycles, used a sample-barcoded 5' primer plus a J-beta primer mix. TCRdb reprocessed the 5' RACE reads via MiXCR and lists one record per CDR3 protein. The sample gives roughly 1.5 million distinct CDR3 sequences, roughly 43% of which show up once; about 3.8% is in the top ten. Material: blood. These receptors were collected from a young woman in good health.

This clonotype appeared a few times. The V call is TRBV6-2 or TRBV6-3, the J call TRBJ2-5, with no clear D. The CDR3 spans 14 residues. V was cut by 2 bases and J by 7 bases, with 14 bases left in between. Germline CDR1 is MNHEY and CDR2 is SVGEGT. The CDR3 is CASSYRAASRTQYF. DNA for the CDR3: TGTGCCAGCAGTTACAGGGCGGCCTCGAGGACCCAGTACTTC.

The chain employs TRBV6-2 or TRBV6-3 and TRBJ2-5; no clear D. V was pared by 2 bases and J by 3 bases, with 10 bases between. This CDR3 has 14 amino acids. Germline V lookup: CDR1 MNHEY, CDR2 SVGEGT. The CDR3 sequence: CASSYPSGKETQYF. The CDR3 DNA follows: TGTGCCAGCAGTTACCCGTCGGGTAAAGAGACCCAGTACTTC.

This clonotype was seen only a few times. The chain is built from TRBV3-1 and TRBJ1-2, with a possible D match to TRBD1 (6 bases). This CDR3 comprises 17 residues. Per the germline V gene, CDR1 is LGHDT and CDR2 is YNNKEL (reference sequence). Trimming took off 4 bases at V and 4 bases at J, with 22 bases between the two ends. CDR3 loop: CASSPLRGAADLYGYTF. CDR3 bases: TGTGCCAGCAGCCCTTTGAGGGGGGCTGCTGACCTCTATGGCTACACCTTC.

The chain recombines TRBV7-8 with TRBJ1-2, with D tentatively TRBD1 (5 bases). Germline V gives CDR1 SGHVS, CDR2 FQNEAQ. CDR3 length: 15 residues. Trimming took off 6 bases at V and 8 bases at J, with 22 bases between the two ends. CDR3 residues: CASSIKRTDTGGYTF. The DNA for the CDR3 is TGTGCCAGCAGTATCAAACGGACCGATACAGGCGGCTACACCTTC.

This clonotype has more than one count but fewer than ten. This CDR3 is CASSPRFGAYEQYF. CDR3 coding DNA: TGTGCCAGCTCTCCCAGGTTTGGCGCCTACGAGCAGTACTTC. The genes are TRBV18 and TRBJ2-7; D not certain. The CDR3 totals 14 residues. Germline CDR1 and CDR2: KGHSH and LQKENI. The germline V and J ends were trimmed by 6 bases and 2 bases, with 14 bases remaining between them.

V usage is TRBV9 and J usage is TRBJ2-5; D is unclear. The end of the DNA aligns better with TRBJ2-7, so the J call may be wrong. The CDR3 has 13 residues. Germline CDR1 is SGDLS and CDR2 is YYNGEE. CDR3: CASSSTPDYEQYF. The CDR3 nucleotides read TGTGCCAGCAGCTCGACACCGGACTACGAGCAGTACTTC.

At least ten counts were recorded for this clonotype. This chain connects TRBV12-3 or TRBV12-4 to TRBJ1-6, with 8 bases that match TRBD1. V shed 4 bases and J 8 bases; nucleotides not matched to a gene: 4. This CDR3 has 14 amino acids. The CDR3 here is CASSSGQGYSPLHF. CDR3 DNA sequence: TGTGCCAGCAGTTCTGGACAGGGTTATTCACCCCTCCACTTT.

This clonotype was counted a few times. V gene TRBV7-9 combines with J gene TRBJ2-1, with a weak D call TRBD1 (5 bases). This CDR3 spans 14 amino acids. Per germline, CDR1 SEHNR and CDR2 FQNEAQ (reference sequence). The V and J ends lost 1 base and 8 bases respectively, with 12 bases between them. The CDR3 sequence: CASSLVQGNDEQFF. The DNA for the CDR3 is TGTGCCAGCAGCTTAGTCCAGGGCAACGATGAGCAGTTCTTC.

The rearrangement joins TRBV7-9 to TRBJ2-1, with D maybe TRBD1 (6 bases). The CDR3 consists of 17 residues. Between the trimmed V and J ends, which lost 2 bases and 0 bases, there was a span of 14 bases. Germline loops: CDR1 SEHNR, CDR2 FQNEAQ (reference sequence). CDR3 sequence (DNA): TGTGCCAGCAGCTTATTTACAGGGCCTAACTCCTACAATGAGCAGTTCTTC. This codes for CASSLFTGPNSYNEQFF.

The rearrangement joins TRBV6-2 or TRBV6-3 to TRBJ2-7, with no clear D. The CDR3 length is 15 residues. Germline V gene data show CDR1 as MNHEY and CDR2 as SVGEGT. Trimming took 6 bases from V and 1 from J, leaving 16 bases between them. CDR3 residues: CASSLKTWTSYEQYF. CDR3 nucleotide sequence: TGTGCCAGCAGCCTAAAGACATGGACGTCCTACGAGCAGTACTTC.

The V and J genes are TRBV12-3 or TRBV12-4 and TRBJ1-2; possible D gene TRBD1, 5 bases. Trimming cost V 7 bases and J 0 bases, with 12 bases left between them. The CDR3 is made up of 14 amino acids. CDR3 nucleotide sequence: TGTGCCAGCAACTGGGGGTATTCTAACTATGGCTACACCTTC. This sequence encodes CASNWGYSNYGYTF.

The table lists this clonotype with a few counts. This chain joins TRBV7-9 and TRBJ1-1; TRBD1 matches at 7 bases. This CDR3 has 15 amino acids. Germline V CDR1 and CDR2: SEHNR, FQNEAQ (reference sequence). V lost 5 bases and J lost 0; bases outside the gene matches: 6. In nucleotides, the CDR3 is TGTGCCAGCAGCGCCCGGGACAGCTTGAACACTGAAGCTTTCTTT. Its translation: CASSARDSLNTEAFF.

The chain recombines TRBV11-2 with TRBJ2-2; 8 bases align to TRBD1. V lost 5 bases, J lost 6 bases, and 11 bases stayed unmatched. This CDR3 is 16 amino acids long. The germline V gene has CDR1 SGHAT and CDR2 FQNNGV. The CDR3 DNA reads TGTGCCAGCAGCGCCTTAGACAGGGGTTTTCCCGGGGAGCTGTTTTTT. It translates to CASSALDRGFPGELFF. Full variable domain (rest looked up from reference TRBV11-2 and TRBJ2-2): EAGVAQSPRYKIIEKRQSVAFWCNPISGHATLYWYQQILGQGPKLLIQFQNNGVVDDSQLPKDRFSAERLKGVDSTLKIQPAKLEDSAVYLCASSALDRGFPGELFFGEGSRLTVL.

There are a few counts of this clonotype. The rearrangement links TRBV2 to TRBJ1-2, with TRBD1 as a possible D gene (6 bases). Germline lookup yields CDR1 SNHLY and CDR2 FYNNEI. Trimming left V 6 bases short and J 3 bases short, with 14 bases between. The CDR3 covers 14 residues. The CDR3 nucleotides are TGTGCCAGCAGGTCTCAGGGGACGGACTATGGCTACACCTTC. It is translated as CASRSQGTDYGYTF. Full variable domain (outside the CDR3, taken from reference TRBV2 and TRBJ1-2): EPEVTQTPSHQVTQMGQEVILRCVPISNHLYFYWYRQILGQKVEFLVSFYNNEISEKSEIFDDQFSVERPDGSNFTLKIRSTKLEDSAMYFCASRSQGTDYGYTFGSGTRLTVV.

In its sample, this clonotype was seen a few times. This chain uses TRBV12-3 or TRBV12-4 with TRBJ1-2; D is unclear. The V end lost 6 bases, the J end lost 8 bases, and 13 bases lay between the germline ends. CDR3 length: 12 amino acids. The CDR3 region is CASRSLYGGYTF. The CDR3 DNA follows: TGTGCCAGCAGGTCCCTTTACGGGGGCTACACCTTC.

The CDR3 DNA is TGTGCCACCAGCAGAGATCCGCGGGGAAGCTACAATGAGCAGTTCTTC. This translates into CATSRDPRGSYNEQFF. The chain is built from TRBV15 and TRBJ2-1; TRBD2 might be the D (6 bases). Germline CDR1 reads LNHNV; CDR2 reads YYDKDF (reference sequence). Trimming shortened V by 0 bases and J by 3 bases, and 12 bases separated the two germline ends. The CDR3 consists of 16 residues.

The chain recombines TRBV4-1 with TRBJ1-2, with no clear D. Germline V gives CDR1 MGHRA, CDR2 YSYEKL. V was pared by 4 bases and J by 6 bases, with 15 bases between. CDR3 length equals 14 residues. CDR3 protein: CASSLPVSSHGYTF. CDR3 DNA sequence: TGCGCCAGCAGCCTTCCAGTCTCTTCGCATGGCTACACCTTC.